Listed below are T cell receptor beta chains from one sample, sequenced in a study of regulatory T cells in long-lasting Graves disease. TCRdb reprocessed the multiplex PCR reads with MiXCR, giving one entry per CDR3 protein. The sample consists of 550,000 to 700,000 distinct CDR3 sequences, roughly 15% of them appearing once. In addition, the sample was reused for a study of T cells in Graves' hyperthyroidism and ophthalmopathy.

The sample consisted of peripheral blood mononuclear cells (PBMCs), taken at new diagnosis, from a patient treated with antithyroid drugs. Receptor source: a man aged 18 to 30 with Graves disease. The CDR3 runs from the conserved cysteine through the conserved F or W. The D gene is left open where the match is weak. Size is omitted from some rows. Given values are once, few, many or a class for expanded clones.

clone_size,j_call,d_call,v_call,cdr3_nt,cdr3_aa
few,TRBJ1-3,.,TRBV6-2/TRBV6-3,TGTGCCACAGGACTCTCTGGAAACACCATATATTTT,CATGLSGNTIYF
many,TRBJ2-7,.,TRBV15,TGTGCCACCAGCAGAGACCTGAACAGGGTCTACGAGCAGTACTTC,CATSRDLNRVYEQYF
many,TRBJ2-7,.,TRBV28,TGTGCCATCGAGGACGGCAGAAGAGTCTACGAGCAGTACTTC,CAIEDGRRVYEQYF
many,TRBJ2-1,.,TRBV6-5,TGTGCCAGCAGTTATAATCGACAAGATGAGCAGTTCTTC,CASSYNRQDEQFF
.,TRBJ2-3,TRBD2,TRBV6-9,TGTGCCAGCAGTTACAACGGGATAGCGGGAGCTCGGGCAGATACGCAGTATTTT,CASSYNGIAGARADTQYF
.,TRBJ2-3,TRBD2,TRBV2,TGTGCCAGCAGCTCTTCTACTAGCGGGAAAAGCACAGATACGCAGTATTTT,CASSSSTSGKSTDTQYF
few,TRBJ2-2,TRBD1,TRBV20-1,TGCAGTACCGGGACAGGGAACACCGGGGAGCTGTTTTTT,CSTGTGNTGELFF
.,TRBJ2-1,.,TRBV27,TGTGCCAGCACCGGGAGCTCCTCGAGCTCCTACAATGAGCAGTTCTTC,CASTGSSSSSYNEQFF
.,TRBJ2-1,TRBD2,TRBV11-2,TGTGCCAGCAGCAGGGTTGGTAGCGGGAAACTCTACAATGAGCAGTTCTTC,CASSRVGSGKLYNEQFF
many,TRBJ1-1,.,TRBV2,TGTGCCAGCAGTGAAGCCCGGAATAGGGGAACTGAAGCTTTCTTT,CASSEARNRGTEAFF
many,TRBJ2-2,.,TRBV20-1,TGCAGTGCTAGAGGGGGTTGGCGGAACACCGGGGAGCTGTTTTTT,CSARGGWRNTGELFF
.,TRBJ1-1,.,TRBV12-5,TGTGCTAGTGGTTTGGTAGGGTGGATGAACACTGAAGCTTTCTTT,CASGLVGWMNTEAFF
.,TRBJ2-7,.,TRBV7-8,TGTGCCAGCAGCCCCGGTAAGGCCCTCTCCTACGAGCAGTACTTC,CASSPGKALSYEQYF
few,TRBJ2-2,TRBD2,TRBV20-1,TGCAGTGCTGGGGGGATAGCGGGAGTAAGCACCGGGGAGCTGTTTTTT,CSAGGIAGVSTGELFF
many,TRBJ2-7,TRBD2,TRBV5-1,TGCGCCAGCAGCCCCGGACTAGCGGGAGGAGTGGGCGAGCAGTACTTC,CASSPGLAGGVGEQYF
.,TRBJ1-1,.,TRBV11-3,TGTGCCAGCAGCTTAAGCCCGGCCACTGAAGCTTTCTTT,CASSLSPATEAFF
.,TRBJ2-1,.,TRBV6-5,TGTGCCAGCAGTTACTCTGGCTTTGTGGGCAATGAGCAGTTCTTC,CASSYSGFVGNEQFF
.,TRBJ1-2,TRBD1,TRBV5-1,TGCGCCAGCAGCCCACAGGGGGTGAACTATGGCTACACCTTC,CASSPQGVNYGYTF
many,TRBJ1-2,TRBD1,TRBV11-1,TGTGCCAGCAGCTTCACAGGGGGCGGCTATGGCTACACCTTC,CASSFTGGGYGYTF
few,TRBJ2-7,.,TRBV5-4,TGTGCCAGCAGCTCGGGACCGGCGGGGCAGTACTTC,CASSSGPAGQYF
few,TRBJ2-1,TRBD2,TRBV12-3/TRBV12-4,TGTGCCAGCAGTTCCCTATCACTAGCGGGGAATTACAATGAGCAGTTCTTC,CASSSLSLAGNYNEQFF
once,TRBJ1-2,.,TRBV29-1,TGCAGCGTTGCCCCGGGGGGGTCCCAATCGTGGGGCTACACCTTC,CSVAPGGSQSWGYTF
many,TRBJ2-2,TRBD2,TRBV6-1,TGTGCCAGCAGTGAAACGCGGGGGGCGGGCGGGGAGCTGTTTTTT,CASSETRGAGGELFF
.,TRBJ2-2,TRBD2,TRBV4-1,TGCGCCAGCAGCCAAGCCCTGACTAGCCGATCGAACACCGGGGAGCTGTTTTTT,CASSQALTSRSNTGELFF
few,TRBJ1-1,TRBD1,TRBV3-1,TGTGCCAGCAGCCGGGGACAGGGGGCGGCTGAAGCTTTCTTT,CASSRGQGAAEAFF
.,TRBJ2-2,TRBD2,TRBV11-3,TGTGCCAGCAGCTTACGCGGGAGGGAGAACACCGGGGAGCTGTTTTTT,CASSLRGRENTGELFF
once,TRBJ1-6,.,TRBV4-2,TGTGCCAGCAGCCGTGGACGGACTAATTCACCCCTCCACTTT,CASSRGRTNSPLHF
many,TRBJ2-7,.,TRBV6-1,TGTGCCATAACAGGTGCACTCTACGAGCAGTACTTC,CAITGALYEQYF
.,TRBJ2-1,.,TRBV9,TGTGCCAGCAGCTACGGGACGGCACCCTACAATGAGCAGTTCTTC,CASSYGTAPYNEQFF
.,TRBJ2-1,.,TRBV19,TGTGCCAGTACGGCTGGCTCCTACAATGAGCAGTTCTTC,CASTAGSYNEQFF
many,TRBJ2-1,.,TRBV20-1,TGCAGTGCTAAGCCTGACTACAATGAGCAGTTCTTC,CSAKPDYNEQFF
few,TRBJ2-1,TRBD2,TRBV14,TGTGCCAGCAGCCGGGGACTAGGGATTTTGGACAATGAGCAGTTCTTC,CASSRGLGILDNEQFF
many,TRBJ2-5,TRBD1,TRBV30,TGTGCCTGGAGGGTAGGACAGGCCAGCGTCGAGACCCAGTACTTC,CAWRVGQASVETQYF
many,TRBJ2-3,TRBD2,TRBV5-1,TGCGCCAGCAGCTTCGGGGGGGTGGGCACAGATACGCAGTATTTT,CASSFGGVGTDTQYF
few,TRBJ1-5,.,TRBV27,TGTGCCAGCACCCCTCGCGGGGGGAAGGCGAGTAGCAATCAGCCCCAGCATTTT,CASTPRGGKASSNQPQHF
.,TRBJ1-1,.,TRBV29-1,TGCAGCACGGACAGACGGAACACTGAAGCTTTCTTT,CSTDRRNTEAFF
few,TRBJ2-7,.,TRBV6-1,TGTGCCAGCAGCGAGGGACTGTACTACGAGCAGTACTTC,CASSEGLYYEQYF
many,TRBJ2-2,.,TRBV5-1,TGCGCCAGCAGCTTGTTCTCGGTCCAAAACACCGGGGAGCTGTTTTTT,CASSLFSVQNTGELFF
.,TRBJ2-1,TRBD2,TRBV12-3/TRBV12-4,TGTGCCAGCAGTTTAGGGGGGACTAGCGGGAGGTACAATGAGCAGTTCTTC,CASSLGGTSGRYNEQFF
many,TRBJ2-3,.,TRBV11-2,TGTGCCAGCAGCAGCCGGGACACTCGCACAGATACGCAGTATTTT,CASSSRDTRTDTQYF
many,TRBJ1-2,.,TRBV5-1,TGTGCCAGCAGCCTCCCAGGAGTCTATGGCTACACCTTC,CASSLPGVYGYTF
.,TRBJ2-3,TRBD1,TRBV4-1,TGCGCCAGCAGCCCGCGGGACAGGAATACAGATACGCAGTATTTT,CASSPRDRNTDTQYF
many,TRBJ2-7,.,TRBV7-6,TGTGCCAGCAGCTCGTCAGGGGCGGGATACGAGCAGTACTTC,CASSSSGAGYEQYF
few,TRBJ2-7,TRBD1,TRBV6-1,TGTGCCAGCAGTGAGGGGACAGGGGCAGGTTACGAGCAGTACTTC,CASSEGTGAGYEQYF
few,TRBJ1-5,.,TRBV30,TGTGCCTGGAGTAGTACCGTGGGCCAGCCCCAGCATTTT,CAWSSTVGQPQHF
once,TRBJ2-2,TRBD2,TRBV19,TGTGCTAGCGGGTTTTTGACCGGGGAGCTGTTTTTT,CASGFLTGELFF
many,TRBJ2-1,TRBD2,TRBV5-1,TGCGCCAGCAGCTTGGTAGCGGGACACTACAATGAGCAGTTCTTC,CASSLVAGHYNEQFF
.,TRBJ2-7,.,TRBV9,TGTGCCAGCAGCGTAGTCGAGGGCTCCTACGAGCAGTACTTC,CASSVVEGSYEQYF
many,TRBJ2-5,TRBD2,TRBV7-2,TGTGCCAGCAGCCCATGGACTAGCGGGAGGGCCGGGGAGACCCAGTACTTC,CASSPWTSGRAGETQYF
.,TRBJ2-5,.,TRBV20-1,TGCAGTGCTAGGGGGTATGTGGCGGGGAGCCATGAGACCCAGTACTTC,CSARGYVAGSHETQYF
few,TRBJ1-5,TRBD1,TRBV2,TGTGCCAGCGTGGACAGGGCCAATCAGCCCCAGCATTTT,CASVDRANQPQHF
.,TRBJ2-7,.,TRBV15,TGTGCCACCGGGGGGATAGATTCCTACGAGCAGTACTTC,CATGGIDSYEQYF
few,TRBJ2-5,.,TRBV11-2,TGTGCCAGCAGCTCGACCCCGACTGGGGAGACCCAGTACTTC,CASSSTPTGETQYF
.,TRBJ2-1,.,TRBV10-3,TGTGTCATCTCCATGGCGAAAACCGGGGACAATGAGCAGTTCTTC,CVISMAKTGDNEQFF
few,TRBJ2-4,.,TRBV28,TGTGCCAGCAGTCCCCACATGGGATCGGCCAAAAACATTCAGTACTTC,CASSPHMGSAKNIQYF
few,TRBJ2-1,.,TRBV19,TGTGCCAGTAGTTCGGTGGGGGCGGCGGGAACGCTGTACAATGAGCAGTTCTTC,CASSSVGAAGTLYNEQFF
few,TRBJ2-2,.,TRBV20-1,TGCAGTGCTAGAGATACTTTGACTCTAAACACCGGGGAGCTGTTTTTT,CSARDTLTLNTGELFF
many,TRBJ1-1,.,TRBV3-1,TGTGCCAGCGTTCGCGCGGGTGTCACTGAAGCTTTCTTT,CASVRAGVTEAFF
few,TRBJ1-6,.,TRBV5-1,TGCGCCAGCACAAGGACTCCGGGCGATAATTCACCCCTCCACTTT,CASTRTPGDNSPLHF